The 9 T cell receptor beta chains below were found in one sample sequenced in a study of blood T cells in healthy people across ages. Using a J-beta primer mix together with a sample-barcoded 5' primer, a second PCR was run for roughly 6 to 11 cycles. TCRdb redid the calling of the 5' RACE reads with MiXCR, one entry per CDR3 protein. The table includes about 640,000 distinct CDR3 sequences, roughly 58% detected once. Sample: blood. Source of these receptors: a man aged 60 to 69 in good health.

This clonotype was counted only a few times. The chain employs TRBV6-2 or TRBV6-3 and TRBJ2-5; 8 nucleotides agree with TRBD2. In germline, CDR1 is MNHEY, CDR2 SVGEGT. This CDR3 has 14 residues. V was clipped by 5 bases and J by 0 bases; unmatched bases: 2. As DNA, the CDR3 is TGTGCCAGCAGTGGTAGCGGGGACCAAGAGACCCAGTACTTC. This sequence encodes CASSGSGDQETQYF.

This clonotype was seen once. The gene calls are TRBV4-1 and TRBJ2-3; D is unresolved. Germline CDR1 is MGHRA and CDR2 is YSYEKL. CDR3 length: 12 amino acids. Trimming pared 5 bases from V and 5 bases from J, leaving 8 bases between. The CDR3 DNA follows: TGCGCCAGCAGCGGACCGGTAGATACGCAGTATTTT. Amino acid sequence: CASSGPVDTQYF.

The V and J genes are TRBV27 and TRBJ2-7; the D is unclear. This CDR3 has 13 residues. Between the trimmed V and J ends, which lost 5 bases and 3 bases, there was a span of 11 bases. Germline lookup yields CDR1 MNHEY and CDR2 SMNVEV (reference sequence). CDR3 nucleotide sequence: TGTGCCAGCAGTCCGTCGACCCTCTACGAGCAGTACTTC. It yields the protein CASSPSTLYEQYF.

This rearrangement joins TRBV28 to TRBJ2-7; D possibly corresponds to TRBD1 (6 bases). Trimming left V 1 base short and J 2 bases short, with 15 bases between. Germline CDR1 MDHEN, CDR2 SYDVKM. The CDR3 extends over 16 amino acids. The CDR3: CASSLSLLGGAYEQYF. The CDR3 coding sequence is TGTGCCAGCAGTTTATCCCTTCTAGGGGGAGCCTACGAGCAGTACTTC.

V gene TRBV3-1 combines with J gene TRBJ2-1; 9 bases map to TRBD1. The ends lost 0 bases at V and 6 bases at J; junction bases unmatched: 3. This CDR3 region has 15 residues. CDR1 is LGHDT, CDR2 YNNKEL, per germline (reference sequence). CDR3 residues: CASSQDATGGNEQFF. CDR3 DNA sequence: TGTGCCAGCAGCCAAGATGCGACAGGGGGCAATGAGCAGTTCTTC.

The table lists this clonotype with a count of one. The chain recombines TRBV6-1 with TRBJ1-4, with 10 bases matching TRBD1. V dropped 3 bases and J dropped 5; count of bases not matched to a gene: 6. The CDR3 loop spans 16 amino acids. CDR1 is MNHNS, CDR2 SASEGT, per germline. CDR3 bases: TGTGCCAGCAGTGAGCCTCCGGGACAGGGGAATGAAAAACTGTTTTTT. It translates to CASSEPPGQGNEKLFF.

This clonotype was counted many times. A junction end diverges from the germline sequence, so it may reflect a read error. Here the CDR3 DNA reads TGTGCCAGCAGCTTAGAGGGTGGAACAGATACGCAGTATTTT. It is translated as CASSLEGGTDTQYF. J is TRBJ2-3 and V is TRBV5-1; TRBD2 is a possible D gene (5 bases). This CDR3 spans 14 amino acids. The germline CDR1 and CDR2 sequences are SGHRS and YFSETQ.

This clonotype was recorded a few times. This chain joins TRBV20-1 and TRBJ1-1; D gene uncertain. V was pared by 3 bases and J by 1 base, with 9 bases between. The CDR3 is 13 amino acids. The germline gives CDR1 DFQATT, CDR2 SNEGSKA (reference sequence). CDR3 region: CSARLTSNTEAFF. CDR3 nucleotide sequence: TGCAGTGCTAGGTTAACATCGAACACTGAAGCTTTCTTT.

The V gene is TRBV7-9, the J gene TRBJ2-1; D uncertain. CDR3 length: 15 amino acids. The V gene's germline CDR1 is SEHNR and CDR2 FQNEAQ (reference sequence). V was trimmed by 5 bases and J by 5 bases, leaving 16 bases between them. CDR3 protein: CASSRRVFEDNEQFF. In nucleotides, the CDR3 is TGTGCCAGCAGCCGACGGGTTTTCGAAGACAATGAGCAGTTCTTC.